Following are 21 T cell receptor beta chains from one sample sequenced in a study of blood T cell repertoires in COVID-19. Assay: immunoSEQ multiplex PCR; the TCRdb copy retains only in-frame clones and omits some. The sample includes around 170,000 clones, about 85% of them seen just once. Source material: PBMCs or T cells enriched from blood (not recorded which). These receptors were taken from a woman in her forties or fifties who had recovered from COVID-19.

This CDR3 is CASSLGPEDGTGIYTQYF. The CDR3 DNA reads TGCGCCAGCAGCTTGGGCCCAGAGGACGGGACAGGGATATATACGCAGTATTTT. This chain links TRBV5-1 with TRBJ2-3; TRBD1 matches 9 bases. CDR3 size: 18 residues. Germline-derived CDR1 and CDR2 are SGHRS and YFSETQ. Trimming removed 0 bases from V and 7 bases from J; junction bases left unmatched: 15.

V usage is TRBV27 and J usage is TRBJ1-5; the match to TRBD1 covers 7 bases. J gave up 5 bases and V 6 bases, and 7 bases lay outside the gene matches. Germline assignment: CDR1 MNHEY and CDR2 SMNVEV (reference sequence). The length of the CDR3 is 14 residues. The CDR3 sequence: CASRMGTEHQPQHF. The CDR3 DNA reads TGTGCCAGCAGGATGGGGACAGAACATCAGCCCCAGCATTTT.

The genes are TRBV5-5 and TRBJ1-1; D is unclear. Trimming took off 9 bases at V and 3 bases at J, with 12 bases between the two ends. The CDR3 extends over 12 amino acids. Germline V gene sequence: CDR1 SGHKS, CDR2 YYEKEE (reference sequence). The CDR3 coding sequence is TGTGCCACCCCGCTACGCTACACTGAAGCTTTCTTT. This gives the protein CATPLRYTEAFF.

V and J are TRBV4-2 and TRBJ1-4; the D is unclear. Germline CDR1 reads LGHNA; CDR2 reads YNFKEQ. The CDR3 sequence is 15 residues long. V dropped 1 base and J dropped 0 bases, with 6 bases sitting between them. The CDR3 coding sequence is TGTGCCAGCAGCCAAGGTCAGGCAACTAATGAAAAACTGTTTTTT. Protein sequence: CASSQGQATNEKLFF.

The CDR3 DNA reads TGTGCCAGCAGCATAGCAGAGAACACTGAAGCTTTCTTT. Translation gives CASSIAENTEAFF. The genes are TRBV12-3 or TRBV12-4 and TRBJ1-1, with no clear D. The length of the CDR3 is 13 residues. Trimming shortened V by 6 bases and J by 1 base, and 9 bases separated the two germline ends.

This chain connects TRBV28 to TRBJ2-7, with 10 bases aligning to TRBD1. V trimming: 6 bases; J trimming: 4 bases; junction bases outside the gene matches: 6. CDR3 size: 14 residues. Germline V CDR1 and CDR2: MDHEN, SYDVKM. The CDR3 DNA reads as TGTGCCAGCAGCCGACAGGGGGCGAGATACGAGCAGTACTTC. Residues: CASSRQGARYEQYF.

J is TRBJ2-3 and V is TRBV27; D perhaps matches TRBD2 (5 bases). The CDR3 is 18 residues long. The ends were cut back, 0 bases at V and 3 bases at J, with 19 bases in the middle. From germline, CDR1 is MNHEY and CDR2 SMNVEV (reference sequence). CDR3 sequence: CASSLSFQRALSTDTQYF. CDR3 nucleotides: TGTGCCAGCAGTTTATCTTTTCAGAGGGCCTTAAGTACAGATACGCAGTATTTT.

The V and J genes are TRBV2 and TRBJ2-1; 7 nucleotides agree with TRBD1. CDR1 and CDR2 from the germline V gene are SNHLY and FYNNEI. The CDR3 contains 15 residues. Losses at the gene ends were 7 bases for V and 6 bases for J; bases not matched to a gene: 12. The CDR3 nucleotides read TGTGCCAGCACTAACGACAGGGCGCCCCTCAATGAGCAGTTCTTC. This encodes CASTNDRAPLNEQFF.

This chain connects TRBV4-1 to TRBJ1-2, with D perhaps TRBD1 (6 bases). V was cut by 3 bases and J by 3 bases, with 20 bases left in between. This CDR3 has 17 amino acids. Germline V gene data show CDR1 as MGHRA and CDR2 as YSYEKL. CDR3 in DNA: TGCGCCAGCAGCCACCTCCTTTCTGCTCAGGGGTACTATGGCTACACCTTC. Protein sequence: CASSHLLSAQGYYGYTF.

The CDR3 loop reads CASSVQGSTNEKLFF. The CDR3 coding sequence is TGCGCCAGCAGCGTGCAGGGGTCAACTAATGAAAAACTGTTTTTT. The chain recombines TRBV5-1 with TRBJ1-4, with D tentatively TRBD1 (6 bases). From germline, CDR1 is SGHRS and CDR2 YFSETQ. The CDR3 runs to 15 residues. V was clipped by 4 bases and J by 0 bases, with 10 bases between them. The full variable domain, with the rest looked up from reference TRBV5-1 and TRBJ1-4, is KAGVTQTPRYLIKTRGQQVTLSCSPISGHRSVSWYQQTPGQGLQFLFEYFSETQRNKGNFPGRFSGRQFSNSRSEMNVSTLELGDSALYLCASSVQGSTNEKLFFGSGTQLSVL.

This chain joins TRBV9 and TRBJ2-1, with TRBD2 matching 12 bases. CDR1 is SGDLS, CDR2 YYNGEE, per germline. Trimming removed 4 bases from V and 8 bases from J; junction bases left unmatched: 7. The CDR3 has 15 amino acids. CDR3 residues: CASSPRLAGDHEQFF. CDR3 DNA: TGTGCCAGCAGCCCCCGACTAGCGGGAGATCATGAGCAGTTCTTC.

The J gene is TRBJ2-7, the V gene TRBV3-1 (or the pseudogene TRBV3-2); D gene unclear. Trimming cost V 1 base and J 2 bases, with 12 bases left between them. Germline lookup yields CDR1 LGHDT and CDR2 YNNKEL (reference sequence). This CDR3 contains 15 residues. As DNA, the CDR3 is TGTGCCAGCAGCCAAGGGTCAGGTATCCCCTACGAGCAGTACTTC. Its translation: CASSQGSGIPYEQYF.

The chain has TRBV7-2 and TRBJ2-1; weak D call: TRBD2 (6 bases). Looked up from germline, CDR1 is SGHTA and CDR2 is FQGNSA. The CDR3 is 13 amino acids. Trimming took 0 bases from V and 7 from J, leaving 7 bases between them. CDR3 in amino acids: CASSLAGGNEQFF. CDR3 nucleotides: TGTGCCAGCAGCTTAGCGGGAGGTAATGAGCAGTTCTTC.

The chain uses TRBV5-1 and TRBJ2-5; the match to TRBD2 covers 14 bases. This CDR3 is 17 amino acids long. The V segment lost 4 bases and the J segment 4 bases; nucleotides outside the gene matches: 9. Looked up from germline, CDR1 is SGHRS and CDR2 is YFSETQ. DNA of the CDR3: TGCGCCAGCAGCGCCGGGACTAGCGGGGGAATAGGAGAGACCCAGTACTTC. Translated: CASSAGTSGGIGETQYF.

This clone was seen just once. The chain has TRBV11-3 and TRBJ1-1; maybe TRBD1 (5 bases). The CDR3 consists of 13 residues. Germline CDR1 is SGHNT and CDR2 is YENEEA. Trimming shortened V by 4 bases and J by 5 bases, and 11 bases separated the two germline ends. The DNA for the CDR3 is TGTGCCAGCAGCTCGTCGGGGGGGACTGAAGCTTTCTTT. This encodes CASSSSGGTEAFF.

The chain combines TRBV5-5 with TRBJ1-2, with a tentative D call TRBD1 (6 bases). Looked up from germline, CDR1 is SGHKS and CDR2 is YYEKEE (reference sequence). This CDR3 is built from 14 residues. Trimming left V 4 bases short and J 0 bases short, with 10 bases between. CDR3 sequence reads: CASSLWGPNYGYTF. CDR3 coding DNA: TGTGCCAGCAGCCTGTGGGGGCCTAACTATGGCTACACCTTC.

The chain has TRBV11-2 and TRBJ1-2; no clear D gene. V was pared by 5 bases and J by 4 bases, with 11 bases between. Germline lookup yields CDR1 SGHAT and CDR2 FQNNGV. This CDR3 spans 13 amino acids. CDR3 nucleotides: TGTGCCAGCAGCCCATTCTCGGGCTATGGCTACACCTTC. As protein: CASSPFSGYGYTF.

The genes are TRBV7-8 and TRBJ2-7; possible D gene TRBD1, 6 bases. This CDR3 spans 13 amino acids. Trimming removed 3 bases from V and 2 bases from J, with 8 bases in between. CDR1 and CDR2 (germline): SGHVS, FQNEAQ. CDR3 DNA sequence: TGTGCCAGCAGCTTCCGGGACACCTACGAGCAGTACTTC. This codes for CASSFRDTYEQYF.

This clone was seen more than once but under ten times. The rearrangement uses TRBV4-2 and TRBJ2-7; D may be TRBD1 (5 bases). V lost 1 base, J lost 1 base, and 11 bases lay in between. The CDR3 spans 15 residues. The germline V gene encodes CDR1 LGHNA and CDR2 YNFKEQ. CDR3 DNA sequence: TGTGCCAGCAGCCAAGGGTCAGGGTTGTCCTACGAGCAGTACTTC. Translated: CASSQGSGLSYEQYF.

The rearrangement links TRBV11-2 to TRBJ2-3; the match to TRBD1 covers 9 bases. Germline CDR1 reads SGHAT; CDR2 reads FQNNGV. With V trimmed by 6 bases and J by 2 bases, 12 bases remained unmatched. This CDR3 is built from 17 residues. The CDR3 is CASSAGQGVWVTDTQYF. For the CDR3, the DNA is TGTGCCAGCAGTGCGGGACAGGGTGTTTGGGTCACAGATACGCAGTATTTT.

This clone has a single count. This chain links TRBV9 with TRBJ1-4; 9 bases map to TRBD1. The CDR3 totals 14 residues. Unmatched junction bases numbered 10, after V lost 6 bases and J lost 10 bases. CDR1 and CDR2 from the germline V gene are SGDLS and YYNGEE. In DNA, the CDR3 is TGTGCCAGCACCAAGGGACAGGGTTGGGGAAAACTGTTTTTT. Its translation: CASTKGQGWGKLFF. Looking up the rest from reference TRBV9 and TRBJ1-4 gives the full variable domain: DSGVTQTPKHLITATGQRVTLRCSPRSGDLSVYWYQQSLDQGLQFLIQYYNGEERAKGNILERFSAQQFPDLHSELNLSSLELGDSALYFCASTKGQGWGKLFFGSGTQLSVL.